Each of the 18 T cell receptor beta chains below was sequenced from the same sample in a study of Graves' ophthalmopathy and Graves' hyperthyroidism. RNA served as the template for amplifying TCR beta CDR3 regions. HTBI primers primed a first-round RT-PCR, and a second-round multiplex PCR followed. One entry per CDR3 protein, called by TCRdb with MiXCR from the multiplex PCR reads. This sample has hundreds of thousands of distinct CDR3 sequences, with approximately 14% found just once. Sequences were obtained from blood. The receptors stem from a woman in her twenties or thirties with Graves' ophthalmopathy.

This clonotype was counted many times. The chain recombines TRBV10-3 with TRBJ1-2; D ambiguous. Trimming took 0 bases from V and 3 from J, leaving 2 bases between them. The CDR3 is 12 residues long. Germline assignment: CDR1 ENHRY and CDR2 SYGVKD. CDR3 sequence (DNA): TGTGCCATCAGTGAGTCGTACTATGGCTACACCTTC. Residues: CAISESYYGYTF.

This clonotype was seen repeatedly, ten times or more. The chain employs TRBV20-1 and TRBJ1-2; D possibly corresponds to TRBD1 (6 bases). Germline CDR1 reads DFQATT; CDR2 reads SNEGSKA (reference sequence). CDR3 length: 16 residues. V was trimmed by 0 bases and J by 3 bases, leaving 17 bases between them. The CDR3 DNA reads TGCAGTGCTAGAGATTTATTGCAGGGGAGAGACTATGGCTACACCTTC. It encodes CSARDLLQGRDYGYTF.

This clonotype was seen at least ten times. A read error is possible here, since a much larger clone lies one base away. The chain combines TRBV27 with TRBJ2-6; no definite D call. The CDR3 extends over 13 amino acids. Deletions cut 6 bases from V and 0 bases from J, with 3 bases between. The germline V gene encodes CDR1 MNHEY and CDR2 SMNVEV (reference sequence). The CDR3 here is CASRLSGANVLTF. For the CDR3, the DNA is TGTGCCAGCAGACTCTCTGGGGCCAACGTCCTGACTTTC.

This clonotype was seen many times. This chain links TRBV6-1 with TRBJ2-7, with TRBD1 matching 8 bases. V gave up 10 bases and J gave up 6 bases; unmatched junction bases: 5. The germline CDR1 and CDR2 sequences are MNHNS and SASEGT. The CDR3 totals 11 residues. The CDR3 DNA is TGTGCCACCGGGACAGGTTTCGAGCAGTACTTC. Translated: CATGTGFEQYF.

This clonotype was seen repeatedly, ten times or more. The chain links TRBV6-1 to TRBJ1-1, with 7 bases matching TRBD1. There are 15 residues in the CDR3. V dropped 6 bases and J dropped 1; count of bases not matched to a gene: 8. Germline CDR1 and CDR2: MNHNS and SASEGT. The CDR3 is CASRESGQRNTEAFF. CDR3 nucleotide sequence: TGTGCCAGCAGAGAATCGGGACAGCGGAACACTGAAGCTTTCTTT.

At least ten counts were recorded for this clonotype. The chain is built from TRBV5-1 and TRBJ1-2, with 10 bases lining up with TRBD1. The ends lost 4 bases at V and 4 bases at J; junction bases unmatched: 7. Per germline, CDR1 SGHRS and CDR2 YFSETQ. The CDR3 has 15 amino acids. CDR3 region: CASSAGQGVGYGYTF. DNA for the CDR3: TGCGCCAGCAGCGCCGGACAGGGGGTAGGCTATGGCTACACCTTC.

To note about this clonotype: This could be a read error, since a much larger clone is one nucleotide away. The chain is built from TRBV27 and TRBJ1-5; D not resolved. The CDR3 is 12 residues long. Germline-derived CDR1 and CDR2 are MNHEY and SMNVEV (reference sequence). CDR3: CASSQINQPQRF. The CDR3 region has the DNA TGTGCCAGCAGTCAAATCAATCAGCCCCAGCGTTTT.

This clonotype was detected many times. The CDR3 DNA follows: TGTGCCAGCAGCGTAGGGGTAGCGGGGGCGGAGACCCAGTACTTC. Translation: CASSVGVAGAETQYF. The chain recombines TRBV9 with TRBJ2-5; 9 positions agree with TRBD2. Germline values: CDR1 SGDLS, CDR2 YYNGEE. The CDR3 runs 15 residues. V was pared by 0 bases and J by 5 bases, with 5 bases of the junction left unmatched.

This clonotype has ten or more counts. The chain employs TRBV27 and TRBJ2-6; 7 nucleotides match TRBD1. With V trimmed by 3 bases and J by 0 bases, 5 bases remained unmatched. The CDR3 runs to 17 residues. The germline gives CDR1 MNHEY, CDR2 SMNVEV (reference sequence). In DNA form, the CDR3 reads TGTGCCAGCAGTTTGACAGGGTGGATCTCTGGGGCCAACGTCCTGACTTTC. Protein: CASSLTGWISGANVLTF. The variable domain in full, completed from reference TRBV27 and TRBJ2-6, reads EAQVTQNPRYLITVTGKKLTVTCSQNMNHEYMSWYRQDPGLGLRQIYYSMNVEVTDKGDVPEGYKVSRKEKRNFPLILESPSPNQTSLYFCASSLTGWISGANVLTFGAGSRLTVL.

Ten or more counts support this clonotype. J is TRBJ2-7 and V is TRBV20-1; 12 bases are a match to TRBD2. Unmatched junction bases numbered 6, after V lost 6 bases and J lost 0 bases. The CDR3 length is 15 residues. Germline V lookup: CDR1 DFQATT, CDR2 SNEGSKA (reference sequence). The CDR3 DNA follows: TGCAGTGCGGTCGGACTAGCGGGAAGCTCCTACGAGCAGTACTTC. Its protein product is CSAVGLAGSSYEQYF.

Ten or more counts support this clonotype. The chain has TRBV12-3 or TRBV12-4 and TRBJ2-2; tentatively, D is TRBD2 (6 bases). The V and J ends lost 6 bases and 4 bases respectively, with 15 bases between them. This CDR3 is 15 amino acids long. The CDR3 region is CASRRGAGITGELFF. CDR3 nucleotides: TGTGCCAGCAGGCGGGGCGCCGGGATCACCGGGGAGCTGTTTTTT.

This clonotype was seen at least ten times. This chain connects TRBV12-3 or TRBV12-4 to TRBJ2-5, with 10 nucleotides matching TRBD2. The CDR3 contains 14 residues. V lost 5 bases and J lost 9; bases outside the gene matches: 9. For the CDR3, the DNA is TGTGCCAGCAGTACACTAGCGGGGCCCGATCCCCAGTACTTC. It is translated as CASSTLAGPDPQYF.

This clonotype has only a few counts. This chain joins TRBV5-1 and TRBJ1-1; 9 bases are a match to TRBD1. Germline CDR1 reads SGHRS; CDR2 reads YFSETQ. This CDR3 is built from 15 residues. V lost 4 bases and J lost 8; bases outside the gene matches: 12. CDR3 nucleotide sequence: TGCGCCAGCAGCCAGACCGGGACAGGGTGGACGGAAGCTTTCTTT. It specifies CASSQTGTGWTEAFF.

This clonotype appeared many times. The chain links TRBV2 to TRBJ2-7, with 10 bases lining up with TRBD1. The germline V gene has CDR1 SNHLY and CDR2 FYNNEI. The CDR3 loop spans 15 amino acids. The ends lost 6 bases at V and 5 bases at J; junction bases unmatched: 10. The CDR3 here is CASRRRDRGWHEQYF. The CDR3 DNA follows: TGTGCCAGCAGACGCCGGGACAGGGGTTGGCACGAGCAGTACTTC.

This clonotype was counted many times. The CDR3 DNA sequence: TGTGCCAGCAGTGAAACGGACGGCAGGGGTAATTCACCCCTCCACTTT. Protein product: CASSETDGRGNSPLHF. The chain links TRBV6-1 to TRBJ1-6, with D perhaps TRBD1 (6 bases). The V end lost 2 bases, the J end lost 6 bases, and 14 bases lay between the germline ends. Germline V CDR1 and CDR2: MNHNS, SASEGT. The CDR3 spans 16 residues.

This clonotype occurred many times. The rearrangement uses TRBV14 and TRBJ1-1; D unresolved. From germline, CDR1 is SGHDN and CDR2 FVKESK. V lost 0 bases to trimming and J lost 4 bases, with 3 bases between them. The CDR3 extends over 12 amino acids. The CDR3 loop reads CASSQEITEAFF. CDR3 coding DNA: TGTGCCAGCAGCCAAGAGATCACTGAAGCTTTCTTT. Filled out from reference TRBV14 and TRBJ1-1, the complete variable domain reads EAGVTQFPSHSVIEKGQTVTLRCDPISGHDNLYWYRRVMGKEIKFLLHFVKESKQDESGMPNNRFLAERTGGTYSTLKVQPAELEDSGVYFCASSQEITEAFFGQGTRLTVV.

This clonotype was recorded at least ten times. The chain is built from TRBV29-1 and TRBJ2-7; TRBD1 might be the D (7 bases). This CDR3 is built from 14 residues. Germline assignment: CDR1 SQVTM and CDR2 ANQGSEA. The V end lost 0 bases, the J end lost 4 bases, and 13 bases lay between the germline ends. This CDR3 reads CSVEDRSGGYEQYF. For the CDR3, the DNA is TGCAGCGTTGAAGATCGGTCAGGGGGGTACGAGCAGTACTTC.

This clonotype came up many times. This rearrangement joins TRBV5-1 to TRBJ2-7, with 10 bases that match TRBD2. CDR3 size: 14 residues. The germline V gene encodes CDR1 SGHRS and CDR2 YFSETQ. J gave up 5 bases and V 4 bases, and 6 bases lay outside the gene matches. The DNA for the CDR3 is TGCGCCAGCAGCGGCGGGACTAGCGTTCACGAGCAGTACTTC. It yields the protein CASSGGTSVHEQYF. Complete variable domain (other parts from reference TRBV5-1 and TRBJ2-7): KAGVTQTPRYLIKTRGQQVTLSCSPISGHRSVSWYQQTPGQGLQFLFEYFSETQRNKGNFPGRFSGRQFSNSRSEMNVSTLELGDSALYLCASSGGTSVHEQYFGPGTRLTVT.